A single sample is the source of the 2 T cell receptor beta chains below, sequenced in a study of naive and memory T cell subsets. Both TRBC1 and TRBC2 were covered by a beta constant-region primer of two equimolar oligonucleotides. Four rounds of PCR amplified the ligated cDNA using nested alpha and beta constant-region primers plus SP2. From the UMI-ligation and nested PCR reads, TCRdb called clonotypes with MiXCR, one entry per CDR3 protein. The table lists about 120,000 distinct CDR3 sequences, 36% of them singletons. The sample taken for sequencing was central memory CD4+ T cells from blood. The origin of the receptors is a human donor in good health.

Ten or more counts support this clonotype. The chain couples TRBV29-1 to TRBJ1-1; a possible D gene is TRBD1 (6 bases). V was cut by 5 bases and J by 0 bases, with 7 bases left in between. This CDR3 is 12 amino acids long. From germline, CDR1 is SQVTM and CDR2 ANQGSEA. CDR3 residues: CSVQGMNTEAFF. DNA for the CDR3: TGCAGCGTTCAGGGGATGAACACTGAAGCTTTCTTT.

The chain joins TRBV6-2 or TRBV6-3 to TRBJ1-6, with D tentatively TRBD1 (6 bases). Germline loops: CDR1 MNHEY, CDR2 SVGEGT. CDR3 length: 13 amino acids. Trimming took 7 bases from V and 7 from J, leaving 11 bases between them. The CDR3 DNA reads as TGTGCCAGCATTGAAGGGGGAAATTCACCCCTCCACTTT. Protein: CASIEGGNSPLHF.